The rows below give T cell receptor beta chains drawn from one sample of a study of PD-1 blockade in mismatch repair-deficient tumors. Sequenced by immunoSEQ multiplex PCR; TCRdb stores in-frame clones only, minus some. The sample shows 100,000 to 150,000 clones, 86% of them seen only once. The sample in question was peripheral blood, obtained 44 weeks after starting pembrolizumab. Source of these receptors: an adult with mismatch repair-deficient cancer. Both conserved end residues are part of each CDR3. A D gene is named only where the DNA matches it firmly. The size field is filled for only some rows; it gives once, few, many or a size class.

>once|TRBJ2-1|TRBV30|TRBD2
CAWTPLAGYNEQFF
TGTGCCTGGACACCGCTAGCGGGCTACAATGAGCAGTTCTTC
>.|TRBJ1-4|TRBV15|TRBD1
CATSRTTGEEKLFF
TGTGCCACCAGCAGAACGACAGGGGAGGAAAAACTGTTTTTT
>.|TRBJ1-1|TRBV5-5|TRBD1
CASSGQGGTEAFF
TGTGCCAGCAGCGGACAGGGGGGCACTGAAGCTTTCTTT
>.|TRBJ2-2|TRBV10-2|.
CASIASVGTGELFF
TGCGCCAGCATCGCGAGCGTGGGGACCGGGGAGCTGTTTTTT
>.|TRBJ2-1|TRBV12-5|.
CASGLVGRMNWFGGYNEQFF
TGTGCTAGTGGTTTGGTTGGACGGATGAACTGGTTTGGTGGGTACAATGAGCAGTTCTTC
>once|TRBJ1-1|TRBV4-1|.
CASSPEAGPNTEAFF
TGCGCCAGCAGCCCCGAGGCAGGGCCGAACACTGAAGCTTTCTTT
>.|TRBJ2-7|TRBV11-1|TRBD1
CASSPGQVGVYEQYF
TGTGCCAGCAGCCCTGGACAGGTTGGAGTCTACGAGCAGTACTTC
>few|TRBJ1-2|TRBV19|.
CASSMGLGDYTF
TGTGCCAGTAGTATGGGTTTGGGAGACTACACCTTC
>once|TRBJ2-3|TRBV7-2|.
CASSFGRPDTQYF
TGTGCCAGCAGCTTCGGGCGACCCGATACGCAGTATTTT
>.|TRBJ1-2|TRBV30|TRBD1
CAWSGYMSGGEYGYTF
TGTGCCTGGAGTGGATATATGTCAGGGGGAGAATATGGCTACACCTTC
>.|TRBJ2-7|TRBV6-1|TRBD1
CASSTGTGMYEQYF
TGTGCCAGCAGTACCGGGACAGGGATGTACGAGCAGTACTTC
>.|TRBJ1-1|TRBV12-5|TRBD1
CASGLALNLADREGNTEAFF
TGTGCTAGTGGTTTGGCTTTGAACCTGGCGGACAGGGAAGGGAACACTGAAGCTTTCTTT
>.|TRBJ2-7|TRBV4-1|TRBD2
CASSHTSGRPYEQYF
TGCGCCAGCAGCCATACTAGCGGGAGACCCTACGAGCAGTACTTC
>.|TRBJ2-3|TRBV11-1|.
CASSLEQGLTQYF
TGTGCCAGCAGCTTAGAACAAGGCCTCACGCAGTATTTT
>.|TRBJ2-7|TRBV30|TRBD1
CAWVGQGGLGDF
TGTGCCTGGGTCGGACAGGGGGGACTAGGGGACTTC
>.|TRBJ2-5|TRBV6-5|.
CASSYSQETQYF
TGTGCCAGCAGCTACTCACAAGAGACCCAGTACTTC
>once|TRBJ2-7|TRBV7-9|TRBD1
CASSFPLGTGDSYEQYF
TGTGCCAGCAGCTTTCCTCTTGGGACAGGGGATTCGTACGAGCAGTACTTC
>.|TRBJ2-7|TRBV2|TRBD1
CASSVTGGGYEQYF
TGTGCCAGCAGCGTGACAGGGGGAGGTTACGAGCAGTACTTC
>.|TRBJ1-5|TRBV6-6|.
CASSYMEANQPQHF
TGTGCCAGCAGTTACATGGAAGCCAATCAGCCCCAGCATTTT
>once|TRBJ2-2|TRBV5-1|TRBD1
CASTPGTGNTGELFF
TGCGCCAGCACCCCCGGGACAGGCAACACCGGGGAGCTGTTTTTT